This TCR beta chain was found in a study of control samples from healthy donors and cancer patients. Germline V lookup: CDR1 LGHDT, CDR2 YNNKEL (reference sequence). This CDR3 has 21 amino acids. V lost 2 bases, J lost 6 bases, and 33 bases lay in between. TCRdb's copy holds only in-frame clones and misses some; the assay was immunoSEQ multiplex PCR. The sample carries tens of thousands of clones, 88% recorded once. What was sequenced was PBMCs. This rearrangement joins TRBV3-1 (or the pseudogene TRBV3-2) to TRBJ2-3, with a tentative D call TRBD2 (5 bases). The receptor was isolated from a man aged 45-60 years with head and neck cancer. The CDR3 DNA is TGTGCCAGCAGCCAATCATCCGGGAACTTCGCCCGGTACTACGGATTGGATACGCAGTATTTT. It codes for CASSQSSGNFARYYGLDTQYF.